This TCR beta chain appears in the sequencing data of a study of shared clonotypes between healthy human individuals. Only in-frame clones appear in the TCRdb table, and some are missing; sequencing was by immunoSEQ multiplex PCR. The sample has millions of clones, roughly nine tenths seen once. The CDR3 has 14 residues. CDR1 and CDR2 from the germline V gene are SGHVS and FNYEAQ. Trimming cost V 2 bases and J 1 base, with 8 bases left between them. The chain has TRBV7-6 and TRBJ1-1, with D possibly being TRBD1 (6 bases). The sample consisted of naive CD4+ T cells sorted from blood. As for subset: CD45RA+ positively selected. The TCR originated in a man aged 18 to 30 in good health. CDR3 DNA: TGTGCCAGCAGCTTATCCAGGGGGAACACTGAAGCTTTCTTT. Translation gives CASSLSRGNTEAFF.